The 18 T cell receptor beta chains below were found in one sample sequenced in a study of blood T cells in healthy people across ages. It was with a sample-barcoded 5' primer and a J-beta primer mix that a second PCR of roughly 7 to 12 cycles was run. TCRdb reprocessed the 5' RACE reads with MiXCR, giving one entry per CDR3 protein. The table lists some 1.5 million distinct CDR3 sequences, about 30% of them singletons, with roughly 8% in the top ten. The specimen was blood. Source of these receptors: a woman between 25 and 40 years old in good health.

The chain's CDR3 is CANSIGNEQFF. CDR3 bases: TGCGCCAACTCGATCGGAAATGAGCAGTTCTTC. The chain recombines TRBV5-1 with TRBJ2-1, with D uncertain. V was clipped by 9 bases and J by 7 bases, with 11 bases between them. The germline gives CDR1 SGHRS, CDR2 YFSETQ. CDR3 length equals 11 residues.

J is TRBJ2-5 and V is TRBV20-1; no reliable D call. With 6 bases removed from V and 5 bases from J, the gap between germline ends came to 10 bases. Per germline, CDR1 DFQATT and CDR2 SNEGSKA (reference sequence). The CDR3 loop spans 11 amino acids. CDR3 in DNA: TGCAGTGCAGGTCTGATGGAGACCCAGTACTTC. This sequence encodes CSAGLMETQYF.

This clonotype was picked up a small number of times. The V gene is TRBV9, the J gene TRBJ2-7; a possible D gene is TRBD2 (5 bases). Trimming removed 0 bases from V and 5 bases from J, with 15 bases in between. Looked up from germline, CDR1 is SGDLS and CDR2 is YYNGEE. There are 15 residues in the CDR3. CDR3 DNA sequence: TGTGCCAGCAGCGTAGGATCCTCACTAGTCCACGAGCAGTACTTC. It translates to CASSVGSSLVHEQYF.

This chain connects TRBV29-1 to TRBJ2-3, with 7 bases identical to TRBD2. The junction had 9 bases not matched to a gene; V was cut back by 8 bases and J by 4 bases. Looked up from germline, CDR1 is SQVTM and CDR2 is ANQGSEA. The CDR3 spans 13 residues. CDR3 sequence: CSSWEGPPDTQYF. The CDR3 nucleotides are TGCAGCTCGTGGGAGGGCCCCCCAGATACGCAGTATTTT.

This clonotype has a handful of counts. The J gene is TRBJ2-1, the V gene TRBV20-1; D might be TRBD1 (5 bases). Germline CDR1 and CDR2: DFQATT and SNEGSKA (reference sequence). V shed 5 bases and J shed 4 bases, with 24 bases lying between them. The CDR3 has 17 residues. CDR3 DNA: TGCAGTGCTGCCACTAATTTGGGGCTGTTGAGGTACAATGAGCAGTTCTTC. As protein: CSAATNLGLLRYNEQFF.

J is TRBJ2-3 and V is TRBV5-1; possible D gene TRBD2, 6 bases. The germline V and J ends were trimmed by 0 bases and 6 bases, with 11 bases remaining between them. The germline gives CDR1 SGHRS, CDR2 YFSETQ. This CDR3 spans 14 amino acids. DNA for the CDR3: TGCGCCAGCAGCTTGGAGACTAGAGGGGATACGCAGTATTTT. It is translated as CASSLETRGDTQYF.

This clonotype came up a few times. The V and J genes are TRBV6-6 and TRBJ1-6; D gene uncertain. The CDR3 has 16 residues. Germline CDR1 is MNHNY and CDR2 is SVGAGI (reference sequence). Trimming took 6 bases from V and 7 from J, leaving 19 bases between them. CDR3 nucleotides: TGTGCCAGCAGCCTCGGTCCACCTCTTCCAAATTCACCCCTCCACTTT. Residues: CASSLGPPLPNSPLHF.

The rearrangement uses TRBV3-1 and TRBJ2-5; tentatively, D is TRBD1 (6 bases). CDR3 length: 15 residues. The germline gives CDR1 LGHDT, CDR2 YNNKEL (reference sequence). V was pared by 4 bases and J by 4 bases, with 16 bases between. CDR3 DNA: TGTGCCAGCAGCCTTAGAGATGGCAGGGGAGAGACCCAGTACTTC. Amino acid sequence: CASSLRDGRGETQYF.

This rearrangement joins TRBV29-1 to TRBJ2-3; TRBD1 or TRBD2 may be the D gene (5 bases each). V lost 4 bases and J lost 0, with 14 bases in between. This CDR3 has 15 residues. Germline values: CDR1 SQVTM, CDR2 ANQGSEA. This CDR3 is CSVGFVGRSTDTQYF. The CDR3 DNA reads TGCAGCGTTGGATTCGTGGGACGCAGCACAGATACGCAGTATTTT.

The chain employs TRBV6-1 and TRBJ1-5, with 9 bases that match TRBD1. The ends lost 8 bases at V and 6 bases at J; junction bases unmatched: 11. The germline V gene has CDR1 MNHNS and CDR2 SASEGT. This CDR3 comprises 15 residues. CDR3 protein: CASEEGQGVRQPQHF. CDR3 in DNA: TGTGCCAGCGAAGAGGGACAGGGAGTACGTCAGCCCCAGCATTTT.

Concerning this clonotype itself: A much larger clonotype is one base distant, so this may be a read error. CDR3 in DNA: TGCAGTGCTGGGGGGCCACTCCAAGAGACCCAGTACTTC. It translates to CSAGGPLQETQYF. This sequence joins TRBV20-1 and TRBJ2-5; D assignment may be TRBD1 or TRBD2 (6 bases each). The V gene lost 5 bases and the J gene lost 1 base, with 11 bases spanning the gap. This CDR3 comprises 13 residues. The germline V gene has CDR1 DFQATT and CDR2 SNEGSKA (reference sequence).

This clonotype has only one observation. A much larger clonotype is one base distant, so this may be a read error. The DNA of the CDR3 is TGTGCCGGCAGCTTGACAGGGCAGTTCCACGAGCAGTACTTC. It codes for CAGSLTGQFHEQYF. The chain carries TRBV5-6 and TRBJ2-7, with 7 bases identical to TRBD1. This CDR3 comprises 14 residues. Germline V gene data show CDR1 as SGHDT and CDR2 as YYEEEE.

This clonotype came up a few times. The gene calls are TRBV6-5 and TRBJ2-5; D possibly corresponds to TRBD1 (5 bases). V dropped 6 bases and J dropped 11 bases, with 13 bases sitting between them. This CDR3 spans 11 amino acids. CDR1 and CDR2 (germline): MNHEY, SVGAGI. CDR3 DNA sequence: TGTGCCAGCAGCCGAAGGGGCAAGCAGTACTTC. It specifies CASSRRGKQYF.

The V and J genes are TRBV9 and TRBJ2-1; 12 positions match TRBD2. This CDR3 region has 13 residues. Trimming at V came to 3 bases and at J to 10 bases, leaving 2 bases not matched to a gene. Germline-derived CDR1 and CDR2 are SGDLS and YYNGEE. CDR3 bases: TGTGCCAGCAGCGCGACTAGCGGGGGAGAGCAGTTCTTC. Translating it yields CASSATSGGEQFF.

The chain uses TRBV6-6 and TRBJ1-5; D perhaps matches TRBD1 (5 bases). The CDR3 is made up of 15 amino acids. Germline CDR1 reads MNHNY; CDR2 reads SVGAGI (reference sequence). Trimming took off 1 base at V and 2 bases at J, with 9 bases between the two ends. The CDR3 DNA is TGTGCCAGCAGTTACTTGGGGGGAGGCAATCAGCCCCAGCATTTT. This translates into CASSYLGGGNQPQHF.

This clonotype was observed at least ten times. J is TRBJ1-2 and V is TRBV27; D unclear. From germline, CDR1 is MNHEY and CDR2 SMNVEV (reference sequence). Deletions cut 1 base from V and 3 bases from J, with 9 bases between. The CDR3 extends over 14 amino acids. The CDR3 is CASSLYWGDYGYTF. CDR3 sequence (DNA): TGTGCCAGCAGTTTATACTGGGGTGACTATGGCTACACCTTC.

This chain links TRBV4-3 with TRBJ1-3, with D unclear. This CDR3 spans 14 amino acids. CDR1 LGHNA and CDR2 YSLEER come from the germline V gene. Trimming stripped 1 base from V and 7 bases from J, with 11 bases between. For the CDR3, the DNA is TGCGCCAGCAGCCAAGCCGGAATTGGGAACACCATATATTTT. This encodes CASSQAGIGNTIYF.

This clonotype was found a few times. This chain connects TRBV11-1 to TRBJ2-5; D remains unclear. The DNA end is a closer match to TRBJ2-7, so the J assignment may be wrong. The CDR3 length is 12 residues. The germline CDR1 and CDR2 sequences are SGHAT and FQDESV (reference sequence). DNA for the CDR3: TGTGCCAGCAGGTGGGTGTACCACGAGCAGTACTTC. Its protein is CASRWVYHEQYF.